Listed here are 25 T cell receptor beta chains from one sample, sequenced in a study of shared clonotypes between healthy human individuals. Sequencing was performed with immunoSEQ multiplex PCR; in TCRdb, only in-frame clones are kept and a portion is missing. The sample lists 1,100,000 or so clones, roughly 74% occurring once. Material for sequencing was memory CD4+ T cells from PBMCs. Subset reported: CD45RA-negative fraction. The receptor source for this set is a man aged 18 to 30 in good health. Some clones in this sample may be carry-over from other donors' samples.

The chain recombines TRBV30 with TRBJ2-7, with D uncertain. The V and J ends lost 0 bases and 0 bases respectively, with 6 bases between them. This CDR3 has 13 residues. Germline V gene data show CDR1 as GTSNPN and CDR2 as SVGIG (reference sequence). CDR3 sequence: CAWSVGLSYEQYF. The CDR3 DNA follows: TGTGCCTGGAGTGTAGGCCTCTCCTACGAGCAGTACTTC. The complete variable domain, with remaining parts taken from reference TRBV30 and TRBJ2-7, reads SQTIHQWPATLVQPVGSPLSLECTVEGTSNPNLYWYRQAAGRGLQLLFYSVGIGQISSEVPQNLSASRPQDRQFILSSKKLLLSDSGFYLCAWSVGLSYEQYFGPGTRLTVT.

The chain joins TRBV5-6 to TRBJ1-1; D remains unclear. Looked up from germline, CDR1 is SGHDT and CDR2 is YYEEEE. With 2 bases removed from V and 3 bases from J, the gap between germline ends came to 11 bases. The CDR3 consists of 14 residues. CDR3 sequence reads: CASSFTSADTEAFF. Here the CDR3 DNA reads TGTGCCAGCAGCTTTACCTCCGCTGACACTGAAGCTTTCTTT.

This chain connects TRBV5-1 to TRBJ2-7, with no clear D. The CDR3 length is 13 residues. Per the germline V gene, CDR1 is SGHRS and CDR2 is YFSETQ. V dropped 4 bases and J dropped 5 bases, with 13 bases sitting between them. CDR3 DNA sequence: TGCGCCAGCAGCGGGCCGGACGTCCACGAGCAGTACTTC. As protein: CASSGPDVHEQYF.

The chain couples TRBV19 to TRBJ2-2; 9 nucleotides line up with TRBD1. The V segment lost 2 bases and the J segment 4 bases; nucleotides outside the gene matches: 5. There are 16 residues in the CDR3. CDR1 is LNHDA, CDR2 SQIVND, per germline (reference sequence). This CDR3 reads CASSIRQGGSTGELFF. CDR3 sequence (DNA): TGTGCCAGTAGTATAAGACAGGGGGGAAGCACCGGGGAGCTGTTTTTT.

This clone was observed once. The chain links TRBV28 to TRBJ1-4; no definite D call. V was clipped by 10 bases and J by 7 bases, with 16 bases between them. From germline, CDR1 is MDHEN and CDR2 SYDVKM. The CDR3 is 13 amino acids. This CDR3 reads CATHTLRGEKLFF. For the CDR3, the DNA is TGTGCCACCCACACCCTTCGGGGTGAAAAACTGTTTTTT.

The V call is TRBV13, the J call TRBJ2-7, with D possibly matching TRBD2 (6 bases). Trimming left V 6 bases short and J 0 bases short, with 12 bases between. The germline gives CDR1 PRHDT, CDR2 FYEKMQ (reference sequence). The CDR3 is 14 residues long. The CDR3 sequence is CASRRDPDSYEQYF. CDR3 bases: TGTGCCAGCAGGCGGGACCCGGACTCCTACGAGCAGTACTTC.

This clone appeared a single time. This chain joins TRBV6-1 and TRBJ2-5; D gene uncertain. Germline V gene lookup returns CDR1 MNHNS and CDR2 SASEGT. This CDR3 is 13 amino acids long. Deletions cut 7 bases from V and 1 base from J, with 10 bases between. The CDR3 coding sequence is TGTGCCAGCATGGGCCGGCCCCAAGAGACCCAGTACTTC. Its translation is CASMGRPQETQYF.

The genes are TRBV18 and TRBJ2-1; 14 positions agree with TRBD2. J lost 6 bases, V lost 6 bases, and 10 bases had no gene match. The CDR3 contains 17 residues. Germline V gene lookup returns CDR1 KGHSH and CDR2 LQKENI. The CDR3 here is CASSPGIGLAGGNEQFF. The CDR3 nucleotides are TGTGCCAGCTCCCCAGGGATCGGACTAGCGGGAGGCAATGAGCAGTTCTTC.

This chain joins TRBV7-2 and TRBJ1-5; D possibly corresponds to TRBD1 (6 bases). Trimming cost V 6 bases and J 4 bases, with 19 bases left between them. This CDR3 region has 16 residues. In germline, CDR1 is SGHTA, CDR2 FQGNSA. In DNA, the CDR3 is TGTGCCAGCAGTTTTCAAACAGGGTTGGGGAATCAGCCCCAGCATTTT. Protein product: CASSFQTGLGNQPQHF.

CDR3 amino acids: CASSGLAGVDTQYF. The CDR3 nucleotides are TGTGCCAGCAGCGGACTAGCGGGAGTCGATACGCAGTATTTT. This rearrangement joins TRBV6-1 to TRBJ2-3; 13 bases match TRBD2. CDR1 MNHNS and CDR2 SASEGT come from the germline V gene. The CDR3 runs 14 residues. Losses at the gene ends were 6 bases for V and 6 bases for J; bases not matched to a gene: 3.

The rearrangement joins TRBV6-1 to TRBJ2-7; 10 bases align to TRBD2. This CDR3 has 14 amino acids. V lost 4 bases and J lost 6; bases outside the gene matches: 6. Looked up from germline, CDR1 is MNHNS and CDR2 is SASEGT. The CDR3 DNA sequence: TGTGCCAGCAGTGCCCCTAGCGGGAGCCGCGAGCAGTACTTC. Its protein is CASSAPSGSREQYF.

This clone was counted once. This chain joins TRBV27 and TRBJ2-2, with 8 bases identical to TRBD2. Germline V gives CDR1 MNHEY, CDR2 SMNVEV (reference sequence). The CDR3 sequence is 14 residues long. V lost 6 bases to trimming and J lost 4 bases; unmatched junction nucleotides: 4. CDR3 in DNA: TGTGCCAGCAGAAGCGGGAGTGTCACCGGGGAGCTGTTTTTT. It encodes CASRSGSVTGELFF.

The chain recombines TRBV2 with TRBJ1-2; tentatively, D is TRBD1 (5 bases). The CDR3 sequence is 13 residues long. The germline CDR1 and CDR2 sequences are SNHLY and FYNNEI. V was cut by 4 bases and J by 7 bases, with 13 bases left in between. CDR3 sequence reads: CASSVGRRGGYTF. The DNA of the CDR3 is TGTGCCAGCAGTGTCGGTCGTAGGGGTGGCTACACCTTC.

This chain uses TRBV19 with TRBJ2-7; TRBD2 matches at 8 bases. Looked up from germline, CDR1 is LNHDA and CDR2 is SQIVND (reference sequence). V was pared by 2 bases and J by 6 bases, with 6 bases of the junction left unmatched. The CDR3 spans 14 residues. CDR3 residues: CASSIRTRGGEQYF. In nucleotides, the CDR3 is TGTGCCAGTAGTATAAGGACCCGGGGGGGCGAGCAGTACTTC.

This clone has just a few counts. The chain links TRBV11-2 to TRBJ1-2; D not certain. Germline-derived CDR1 and CDR2 are SGHAT and FQNNGV. V lost 1 base and J lost 8, with 17 bases in between. The CDR3 length is 15 residues. The CDR3 nucleotides read TGTGCCAGCAGCTTAGGAGACGGATGGCTTCTGGGCTACACCTTC. Encoded protein: CASSLGDGWLLGYTF.

The chain couples TRBV7-9 to TRBJ1-1; D perhaps matches TRBD1 (6 bases). Germline lookup yields CDR1 SEHNR and CDR2 FQNEAQ (reference sequence). Trimming stripped 3 bases from V and 3 bases from J, with 11 bases between. This CDR3 comprises 14 residues. The CDR3 DNA reads TGTGCCAGCAGCTTCTTAACAGGGTACACTGAAGCTTTCTTT. It is translated as CASSFLTGYTEAFF.

This clone was picked up one time. V is TRBV11-3 and J is TRBJ2-1; D uncertain. V was clipped by 5 bases and J by 4 bases, with 12 bases between them. Looked up from germline, CDR1 is SGHNT and CDR2 is YENEEA. The CDR3 length is 14 residues. The CDR3: CASSPQGEYNEQFF. The CDR3 nucleotides read TGTGCCAGCAGCCCCCAAGGAGAGTACAATGAGCAGTTCTTC.

In regard to this clone: An end of the junction does not agree with germline; a read error may underlie this. V gene TRBV19 combines with J gene TRBJ2-2; 7 bases fit TRBD1. This CDR3 has 17 amino acids. Germline lookup yields CDR1 LNHDA and CDR2 SQIVND (reference sequence). The CDR3 region is CASSTRGRGFDTGELFF. In DNA, the CDR3 is TGTGCCAGCAGTACCAGGGGGAGAGGGTTTGACACCGGGGAGCTGTTTTTT. The full variable domain, its missing parts supplied by reference TRBV19 and TRBJ2-2, is DGGITQSPKYLFRKEGQNVTLSCEQNLNHDAMYWYRQDPGQGLRLIYYSQIVNDFQKGDIAEGYSVSREKKESFPLTVTSAQKNPTAFYLCASSTRGRGFDTGELFFGEGSRLTVL.

The V and J genes are TRBV29-1 and TRBJ2-1, with 11 bases fitting TRBD2. The CDR3 has 14 residues. The V gene end was trimmed by 5 bases and the J gene end by 6 bases; junction bases not matched to a gene: 6. The germline gives CDR1 SQVTM, CDR2 ANQGSEA. DNA for the CDR3: TGCAGCGTTAAAGGACTAGCGGGTTTCAATGAGCAGTTCTTC. Its protein is CSVKGLAGFNEQFF.

This chain links TRBV5-1 with TRBJ1-1; a possible D gene is TRBD1 (5 bases). This CDR3 has 14 residues. V shed 4 bases and J shed 5 bases, with 15 bases lying between them. Germline V gives CDR1 SGHRS, CDR2 YFSETQ. The CDR3 DNA sequence: TGCGCCAGCAGCCCGAGGACTGGGGGGACTGAAGCTTTCTTT. This sequence encodes CASSPRTGGTEAFF.

V usage is TRBV11-3 and J usage is TRBJ2-6, with D possibly being TRBD2 (6 bases). This CDR3 contains 15 residues. Germline CDR1 and CDR2: SGHNT and YENEEA. V was shortened by 1 base and J by 4 bases, with 8 bases between the two germline ends. The CDR3 reads CASSLGAGGANVLTF. The CDR3, as DNA: TGTGCCAGCAGCTTAGGCGCGGGGGGGGCCAACGTCCTGACTTTC.

The V and J genes are TRBV11-2 and TRBJ1-2; tentative D call: TRBD1 (6 bases). V was shortened by 5 bases and J by 4 bases, with 20 bases between the two germline ends. The CDR3 has 16 amino acids. Per the germline V gene, CDR1 is SGHAT and CDR2 is FQNNGV. The CDR3 here is CASSPPQGPGVYGYTF. The CDR3 DNA follows: TGTGCCAGCAGCCCCCCACAGGGTCCTGGTGTCTATGGCTACACCTTC.

The chain links TRBV11-3 to TRBJ2-3; 10 bases align to TRBD1. Germline V CDR1 and CDR2: SGHNT, YENEEA. V lost 5 bases, J lost 6 bases, and 11 bases stayed unmatched. The CDR3 runs to 16 residues. DNA for the CDR3: TGTGCCAGCAGCAAAGCCGGGACAGGGGAAAACGATACGCAGTATTTT. Its protein is CASSKAGTGENDTQYF.

The rearrangement joins TRBV11-2 to TRBJ2-3, with D tentatively TRBD1 (5 bases). V was pared by 1 base and J by 0 bases, with 14 bases between. CDR3 length: 17 amino acids. The germline gives CDR1 SGHAT, CDR2 FQNNGV. The CDR3 DNA reads as TGTGCCAGCAGCTTAGTCCTTAGGGGAACTAGCACAGATACGCAGTATTTT. Amino acid sequence: CASSLVLRGTSTDTQYF. Drawing the rest from reference TRBV11-2 and TRBJ2-3, the complete variable domain is EAGVAQSPRYKIIEKRQSVAFWCNPISGHATLYWYQQILGQGPKLLIQFQNNGVVDDSQLPKDRFSAERLKGVDSTLKIQPAKLEDSAVYLCASSLVLRGTSTDTQYFGPGTRLTVL.

The rearrangement links TRBV11-3 to TRBJ2-1; D is perhaps TRBD2 (5 bases). The length of the CDR3 is 14 residues. V was clipped by 5 bases and J by 10 bases, with 18 bases between them. Per the germline V gene, CDR1 is SGHNT and CDR2 is YENEEA. CDR3 sequence (DNA): TGTGCCAGCAGCACCTCGACTATTGTCGGAGAGCAGTTCTTC. It encodes CASSTSTIVGEQFF.